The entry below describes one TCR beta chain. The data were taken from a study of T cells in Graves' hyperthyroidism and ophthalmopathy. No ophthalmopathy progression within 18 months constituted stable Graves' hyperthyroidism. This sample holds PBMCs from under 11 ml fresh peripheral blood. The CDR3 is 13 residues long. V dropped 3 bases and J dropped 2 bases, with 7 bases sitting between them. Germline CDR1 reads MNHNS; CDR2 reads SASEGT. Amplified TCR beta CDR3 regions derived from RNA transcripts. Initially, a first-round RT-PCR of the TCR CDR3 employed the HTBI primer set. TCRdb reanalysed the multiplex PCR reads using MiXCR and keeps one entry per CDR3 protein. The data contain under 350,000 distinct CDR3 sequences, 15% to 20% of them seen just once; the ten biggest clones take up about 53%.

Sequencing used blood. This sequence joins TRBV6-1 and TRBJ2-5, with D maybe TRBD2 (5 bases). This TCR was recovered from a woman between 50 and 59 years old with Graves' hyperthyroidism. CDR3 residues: CASSEAGQETQYF. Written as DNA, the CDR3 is TGTGCCAGCAGTGAGGCGGGTCAAGAGACCCAGTACTTC.